This T cell receptor (beta chain) was sequenced during a study of blood T cells in healthy people across ages. Each individual donor underwent a draw of approximately 9.8 milliliters of peripheral blood. The V end was cut by 4 bases, the J end by 1 base, with 11 bases between. The length of the CDR3 is 15 residues. Germline V gives CDR1 MDHEN, CDR2 SYDVKM. Primed by a sample-barcoded 5' primer and a J-beta primer mix, a second PCR proceeded for about 7 to 11 cycles. TCRdb itself ran the 5' RACE reads through MiXCR, one entry per CDR3 protein. The sample includes 1.8 million or so distinct CDR3 sequences, roughly 43% of them seen just once.

The receptor was isolated from a human donor in good health. The V call is TRBV28, the J call TRBJ2-1; weak D call: TRBD2 (5 bases). Sample: blood. Here the CDR3 DNA reads TGTGCCAGCAGTTCCGTATCGGGGTCCTACAATGAGCAGTTCTTC. It translates to CASSSVSGSYNEQFF. Full variable domain (outside the CDR3, taken from reference TRBV28 and TRBJ2-1): DVKVTQSSRYLVKRTGEKVFLECVQDMDHENMFWYRQDPGLGLRLIYFSYDVKMKEKGDIPEGYSVSREKKERFSLILESASTNQTSMYLCASSSVSGSYNEQFFGPGTRLTVL.